These T cell receptor beta chains were read from a single sample in a study of blood T cell repertoires in COVID-19. Method: immunoSEQ multiplex PCR; TCRdb's copy keeps in-frame clones and lacks some. The sample includes roughly 300,000 clones, more than 80% seen only once; the top ten take 0.95% to 1.3%. Sequenced input: PBMCs or T cells enriched from blood (not recorded which). All receptors derive from a woman aged 25 to 39 who had recovered from COVID-19. The conserved cysteine and the conserved F or W are not part of the CDR3 here. Some rows mark clone size as missing; the rest say once, few, many or name a class of expanded clone.

TRBJ2-7 | . | TRBV29-1 | SVPGLYEQY
TRBJ2-3 | . | TRBV29-1 | SVEGTSGPRTQY
TRBJ2-1 | once | TRBV19 | ASSIGGGFPAYNEQF
TRBJ2-5 | . | TRBV21-1 | ASSKGDRAEETQY
TRBJ2-2 | . | TRBV28 | ASSSGLAGGGELF
TRBJ2-3 | . | TRBV29-1 | SLLGGSTDTQY
TRBJ1-2 | . | TRBV4-3 | ASSQDGGGDYYGYT
TRBJ2-5 | . | TRBV9 | ASSSIDRDSQETQY
TRBJ2-1 | . | TRBV19 | ASSIRTGNNEQF
TRBJ2-5 | . | TRBV5-1 | ASSLGRRGETQY
TRBJ2-7 | . | TRBV6-5 | ASSSGTLTYEQY
TRBJ1-3 | . | TRBV24-1 | ATSDPGTGRNTIY
TRBJ1-1 | . | TRBV5-1 | ASSWGPGGTEAF
TRBJ2-1 | . | TRBV6-4 | ASPNRRETNEQF
TRBJ1-2 | . | TRBV9 | ASSPQTVLYGYT
TRBJ1-2 | . | TRBV2 | ASSGQGWTRGYT
TRBJ1-1 | . | TRBV6-4 | ASSVTQGAAEAF
TRBJ2-7 | . | TRBV24-1 | ATSDPGSGGHEQY
TRBJ2-3 | . | TRBV7-3 | ASSLTGGGLAGGDTQY
TRBJ2-1 | . | TRBV7-9 | ASLIQSSGGSYNEQF
TRBJ2-2 | . | TRBV7-3 | ASSPRDSPNTGELF
TRBJ1-5 | . | TRBV2 | ASSGQGANQPQH
TRBJ2-1 | . | TRBV19 | ASSIGAGGNEQF
TRBJ2-7 | . | TRBV5-6 | ASSILAGAYEQY
TRBJ1-3 | once | TRBV6-5 | ASSYAEHLAGNTIY
TRBJ2-7 | . | TRBV27 | ASSQLQGEQY
TRBJ2-1 | . | TRBV19 | ASSHRSITHEQF
TRBJ2-1 | . | TRBV7-9 | ASSSLGSYNEQF
TRBJ2-1 | few | TRBV29-1 | SVESSSRNSYNEQF
TRBJ1-4 | . | TRBV9 | ASGGRGGVLANEKLF
TRBJ1-3 | . | TRBV6-6 | ASSRGGANGNTIY
TRBJ2-7 | . | TRBV7-2 | ASSMGGTGSVGWQY
TRBJ2-1 | . | TRBV29-1 | SVGLAGGIEQF
TRBJ2-7 | . | TRBV3-1/TRBV3-2 | ASSFRDRGGEQY
TRBJ1-2 | . | TRBV27 | ASSSNTRVA
TRBJ2-5 | . | TRBV28 | ASSFGGPQETQY
TRBJ1-6 | . | TRBV7-9 | ASSYGQGGSPLH
TRBJ1-1 | . | TRBV27 | ASSLGLNTEAF
TRBJ2-3 | . | TRBV9 | ASSVVGSWADTQY
TRBJ1-3 | . | TRBV2 | ASTGISGNTIY
TRBJ2-7 | . | TRBV7-8 | ASSFGTGYEQY